A selection of T cell receptor beta chains follows, all from one sample in a study of T cells after yellow fever vaccination. TCRdb re-called the 5' RACE reads with MiXCR, one entry per CDR3 protein. This table has 300,000 to 400,000 distinct CDR3 sequences, 8% to 10% appearing once. The starting material was PBMCs, obtained on the day of the first yellow fever vaccination. The receptor set was obtained from a man aged 18 to 35 who received the YFV17D yellow fever vaccine. Both conserved end residues are part of each CDR3. The D gene is left open where the match is weak. The size entry is marked missing in some rows and otherwise reads once, few, many or a size class.

D,V,size,J,CDR3,DNA
.,TRBV7-9,.,TRBJ1-2,CASSFEGRRYTF,TGTGCCAGCAGCTTTGAGGGGCGGCGCTACACCTTC
TRBD1,TRBV24-1,.,TRBJ2-5,CATGAGTGSETQYF,TGTGCCACCGGGGCCGGGACAGGGAGTGAGACCCAGTACTTC
TRBD2,TRBV12-3/TRBV12-4,few,TRBJ2-3,CASSLGTSGALDTQYF,TGTGCCAGCAGCCTGGGGACTAGCGGGGCTTTGGATACGCAGTATTTT
.,TRBV6-5,few,TRBJ1-6,CASRRSQGGRSPLHF,TGTGCCAGCAGAAGATCCCAAGGGGGACGTTCACCCCTCCACTTT
.,TRBV7-2,many,TRBJ1-2,CASSPDHYGYTF,TGTGCCAGCAGCCCGGATCACTATGGCTACACCTTC
TRBD2,TRBV11-1,.,TRBJ2-1,CASSSGTSNYNEQFF,TGTGCCAGCAGCTCCGGGACTAGCAACTACAATGAGCAGTTCTTC
.,TRBV6-5,few,TRBJ2-5,CASSYSIQGQETQYF,TGTGCCAGCAGTTACTCTATTCAGGGCCAAGAGACCCAGTACTTC
.,TRBV6-2/TRBV6-3,.,TRBJ1-5,CASSKGGSNQPQHF,TGTGCCAGCAGCAAGGGGGGGAGCAATCAGCCCCAGCATTTT
TRBD2,TRBV12-3/TRBV12-4,many,TRBJ2-3,CASSWTSGGTDTQYF,TGTGCCAGCAGTTGGACTAGCGGGGGGACAGATACGCAGTATTTT
TRBD2,TRBV5-1,.,TRBJ2-5,CASSLYPSGGAGETQYF,TGCGCCAGCAGCTTGTACCCTAGCGGGGGGGCAGGAGAGACCCAGTACTTC
.,TRBV19,.,TRBJ1-5,CASSIIPGRGGQPQHF,TGTGCCAGTAGTATAATCCCCGGCAGGGGCGGGCAGCCCCAGCATTTT
TRBD1,TRBV4-2,many,TRBJ2-3,CASSDGDRDTDTQYF,TGTGCCAGCAGTGATGGGGACAGAGACACAGATACGCAGTATTTT
.,TRBV5-1,few,TRBJ1-1,CASSPVIMNTEAFF,TGCGCCAGCAGCCCCGTTATAATGAACACTGAAGCTTTCTTT
.,TRBV4-2,.,TRBJ1-4,CASSHGRGDEKLFF,TGTGCCAGCAGCCATGGTAGGGGGGACGAAAAACTGTTTTTT
.,TRBV5-1,few,TRBJ2-1,CASSEGTLKRWHEQFF,TGCGCCAGCAGCGAAGGGACTCTCAAGAGGTGGCATGAGCAGTTCTTC
TRBD1,TRBV9,few,TRBJ1-1,CASSVVSGQATWEAFF,TGTGCCAGCAGCGTAGTTTCCGGACAGGCCACCTGGGAAGCTTTCTTT
TRBD1,TRBV4-1,.,TRBJ1-1,CASTPGTGFSGTEAFF,TGCGCCAGCACCCCCGGGACAGGGTTCTCTGGGACTGAAGCTTTCTTT
TRBD2,TRBV11-2,few,TRBJ2-5,CASSLPETSGVGETQYF,TGTGCCAGCAGCTTACCTGAGACTAGCGGGGTTGGGGAGACCCAGTACTTC
.,TRBV3-1,few,TRBJ1-5,CASSQDPGKGQPQHF,TGTGCCAGCAGCCAAGATCCGGGGAAGGGCCAGCCCCAGCATTTT
.,TRBV4-1,.,TRBJ1-4,CASSQGIPEKLFF,TGCGCCAGCAGCCAAGGCATTCCTGAAAAACTGTTTTTT
.,TRBV4-3,few,TRBJ2-5,CASSQGLRGDQETQYF,TGCGCCAGCAGCCAAGGGTTACGCGGGGATCAAGAGACCCAGTACTTC
TRBD2,TRBV20-1,few,TRBJ2-1,CSALRLAVGEQFF,TGCAGTGCTCTAAGACTAGCTGTAGGAGAGCAGTTCTTC
TRBD2,TRBV19,.,TRBJ2-3,CASSELAGVADTQYF,TGTGCCAGTAGTGAACTAGCGGGGGTGGCAGATACGCAGTATTTT
TRBD2,TRBV7-9,few,TRBJ2-7,CASSLVGGDEQYF,TGTGCCAGCAGCTTAGTCGGGGGGGACGAGCAGTACTTC
TRBD1,TRBV29-1,.,TRBJ1-2,CSVGDRSGGYTF,TGCAGCGTCGGGGACAGGTCTGGTGGCTACACCTTC
TRBD2,TRBV9,many,TRBJ2-5,CASSEGLAVTQYF,TGTGCCAGCAGCGAGGGACTAGCCGTGACCCAGTACTTC
TRBD2,TRBV9,few,TRBJ2-1,CASSVAERGRYNEQFF,TGTGCCAGCAGCGTGGCCGAGCGGGGGAGGTACAATGAGCAGTTCTTC
.,TRBV10-2,.,TRBJ1-2,CASMELDDLYGYTF,TGCGCCAGCATGGAATTGGACGACCTATATGGCTACACCTTC
TRBD1,TRBV7-9,few,TRBJ1-4,CASSPRPGTGGNEKLFF,TGTGCCAGCAGCCCGCGACCTGGGACAGGGGGTAATGAAAAACTGTTTTTT
TRBD2,TRBV10-3,many,TRBJ2-1,CAISESFGASGGALNEQFF,TGTGCCATCAGTGAGTCTTTCGGCGCTAGCGGGGGGGCATTGAATGAGCAGTTCTTC
TRBD2,TRBV7-9,.,TRBJ2-3,CASSPTSGESDTQYF,TGTGCCAGCAGTCCTACTAGCGGGGAATCAGATACGCAGTATTTT
TRBD1,TRBV18,.,TRBJ2-5,CASSPPGVGGAPEEETQYF,TGTGCCAGCTCACCACCCGGGGTAGGGGGCGCCCCCGAGGAGGAGACCCAGTACTTC
.,TRBV20-1,.,TRBJ1-5,CSANRGNQPQHF,TGCAGTGCTAACAGGGGCAATCAGCCCCAGCATTTT
TRBD1,TRBV5-1,.,TRBJ1-1,CASSAGTGGNTEAFF,TGCGCCAGCAGCGCCGGGACAGGGGGAAACACTGAAGCTTTCTTT
.,TRBV29-1,many,TRBJ2-2,CSVELFGELFF,TGCAGCGTTGAACTGTTCGGGGAGCTGTTTTTT
.,TRBV6-5,.,TRBJ2-3,CASSYYLAAGTDTQYF,TGTGCCAGCAGTTACTATCTGGCGGCGGGGACAGATACGCAGTATTTT
TRBD2,TRBV5-1,many,TRBJ2-5,CASSIQNPAGLAETQYF,TGCGCCAGCAGCATCCAAAACCCGGCGGGACTAGCTGAGACCCAGTACTTC
.,TRBV13,few,TRBJ1-1,CASSLVQGQTEAFF,TGTGCCAGCAGCTTAGTTCAGGGGCAAACTGAAGCTTTCTTT
.,TRBV5-1,few,TRBJ2-1,CASSFVGSVYEQFF,TGCGCCAGCAGCTTCGTAGGGAGTGTCTATGAGCAGTTCTTC
.,TRBV7-2,.,TRBJ1-5,CASSSDSPGSNQPQHF,TGTGCCAGCAGCTCCGACAGCCCAGGAAGCAATCAGCCCCAGCATTTT
TRBD2,TRBV5-1,.,TRBJ2-7,CASSWSSGGSYEQYF,TGCGCCAGCAGCTGGTCTAGCGGGGGGTCCTACGAGCAGTACTTC
.,TRBV5-1,.,TRBJ2-3,CASSPPIKGRQYF,TGCGCCAGCAGCCCGCCAATAAAGGGGAGGCAGTATTTT
.,TRBV28,few,TRBJ2-2,CASLGLNTGELFF,TGTGCCAGCCTCGGTTTGAACACCGGGGAGCTGTTTTTT